This T cell receptor beta chain comes out of a study of TIL therapy for anti-PD-1-resistant metastatic lung cancer. This was the immunoSEQ v3 assay. Only in-frame clones appear in the TCRdb table, and some are missing; sequencing was by immunoSEQ multiplex PCR. Of approximately 47,000 clones in the sample, around 85% are singletons; the top ten hold 4.5% to 6%. Time point defined: pre-treatment sample, taken before nivolumab and TIL therapy. V lost 1 base and J lost 5, with 8 bases in between. There are 13 residues in the CDR3. The origin of this receptor is a person aged 25-85 years with non-small cell lung cancer. Source: blood, taken at baseline. V gene TRBV12-3 or TRBV12-4 combines with J gene TRBJ1-1; D unclear. CDR3 coding DNA: TGTGCCAGCAGTTTAGGAGGAGGGACTGAAGCTTTCTTT. Translation: CASSLGGGTEAFF.